This T cell receptor beta chain was observed in a study of beta chain features in type 1 diabetes. Study-wide points: In every one of the four CD4+ subsets, TCRB CDR3s were moderately but significantly shorter in Type 1 diabetes patients. VDJ junctions from patients with type 1 diabetes contained fewer insertions and more deletions. Shorter templates might be favored by PCR, equally in patients and controls.

The CDR3 loop spans 13 amino acids. The germline V gene encodes CDR1 SGHTA and CDR2 FQGNSA. V was shortened by 5 bases and J by 1 base, with 8 bases between the two germline ends. Every isolated RNA sample was fully reverse transcribed, so sequencing captured expressed TCRB transcripts. Clones were sequenced by immunoSEQ multiplex PCR, and TCRdb holds only the in-frame ones, with some missing. In the table there are 150,000 to 200,000 clones, about 9.1% of which are singletons. Sorting based on CD45RO/CCR7/CD25/CD127/CD95/CD27 separated CD4+ naive, central memory, regulatory and stem cell-like memory cells. As for this clone: What it recognizes is unknown. This sample includes further DNA sequences coding for the same CDR3.

This clonotype was obtained from a woman younger than 35 in good health. Sequencing was performed on central memory CD4+ T cells from blood. J is TRBJ1-1 and V is TRBV7-2, with a tentative D call TRBD1 (5 bases). CDR3 bases: TGTGCCAGCAGCATACAGGAGAACACTGAAGCTTTCTTT. It specifies CASSIQENTEAFF.